This T cell receptor (beta chain) was obtained from a study of blood T cell repertoires in COVID-19. In the study overall: The origin of the acute and convalescent COVID-19 samples was the United States, Italy and Spain.

Data came from immunoSEQ multiplex PCR; TCRdb stores just in-frame clones and leaves some out. The sample has some 110,000 clones; around 70% are singletons. Germline lookup yields CDR1 SEHNR and CDR2 FQNEAQ (reference sequence). The CDR3 extends over 16 amino acids. The ends lost 3 bases at V and 7 bases at J; junction bases unmatched: 8. A Seattle source enrolled patients during active infection and followed them longitudinally. J is TRBJ2-3 and V is TRBV7-9, with TRBD2 identical over 12 bases. The TCR sequence derives from an elderly man with COVID-19, enrolled during active disease. Source material: peripheral blood. The CDR3 is CASSLLAGGPLYTQYF. The CDR3 coding sequence is TGTGCCAGCAGCTTGCTAGCGGGAGGGCCTTTATATACGCAGTATTTT.